A single count supports the clone carrying this T cell receptor (beta chain). The germline V and J ends were trimmed by 5 bases and 3 bases, with 13 bases remaining between them. There are 14 residues in the CDR3. Germline lookup yields CDR1 LGHNA and CDR2 YSLEER. The data were obtained in a study of blood T cell repertoires in COVID-19. Study as a whole: Sites in the United States, Italy and Spain provided acute and convalescent COVID-19 samples.

Original processing notes: Estimates of nucleated cell counts were drawn from the amplification of reference gene primers. This table comes from immunoSEQ multiplex PCR, and its TCRdb copy is limited to in-frame clones, with some not included. The V and J calls and clone size come from that table; D and trimming were worked out from the DNA. The sample carries around 180,000 clones, 80% to 90% recorded once. The J gene is TRBJ1-1, the V gene TRBV4-3, with a possible D match to TRBD1 (5 bases). This TCR was recovered from a human donor with active or convalescent COVID-19. The donor label of this sample is uncertain. Sequencing was done on a sample of peripheral blood. The CDR3 bases are TGCGCCAGCAGCGCCCCCGGGGGGGACACTGAAGCTTTCTTT. Translating gives CASSAPGGDTEAFF.